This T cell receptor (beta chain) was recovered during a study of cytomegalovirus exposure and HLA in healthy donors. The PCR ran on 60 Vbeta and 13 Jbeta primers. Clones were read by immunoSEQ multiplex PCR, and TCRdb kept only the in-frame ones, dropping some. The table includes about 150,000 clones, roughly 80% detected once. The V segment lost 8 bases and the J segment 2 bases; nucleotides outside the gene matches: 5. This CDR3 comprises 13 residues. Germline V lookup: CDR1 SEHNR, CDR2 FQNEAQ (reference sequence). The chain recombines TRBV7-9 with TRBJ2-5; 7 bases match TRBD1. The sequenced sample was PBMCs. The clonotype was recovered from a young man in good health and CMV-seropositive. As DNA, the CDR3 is TGTGCCAGCTCCCGGACAGGACAAGAGACCCAGTACTTC. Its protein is CASSRTGQETQYF.